This TCR beta chain was found in a study of OX40 agonist ivuxolimab in advanced cancers. Study at large: An agonistic human IgG2 monoclonal antibody against OX40 (CD134) was given.

The protocol was immunoSEQ multiplex PCR, while the TCRdb copy is restricted to in-frame clones and leaves out a portion. The sample gives 70,000 to 100,000 clones, more than 75% of which show up once; roughly 2.1% is in the top ten. J gave up 1 base and V 0 bases, and 4 bases lay outside the gene matches. The CDR3 consists of 16 residues. Looked up from germline, CDR1 is SGHRS and CDR2 is YFSETQ. The chain combines TRBV5-1 with TRBJ2-7, with TRBD1 identical over 10 bases. The TCR was taken from an adult with an advanced solid tumor such as melanoma, head and neck, liver or kidney cancer. Sequences were derived from CD4+ or CD8+ T cells sorted from blood, sampled in a trial of the OX40 agonist ivuxolimab. In nucleotides, the CDR3 is TGCGCCAGCAGCTTGGCCGAGGGACAGGGGTCCTACGAGCAGTACTTC. This gives the protein CASSLAEGQGSYEQYF.